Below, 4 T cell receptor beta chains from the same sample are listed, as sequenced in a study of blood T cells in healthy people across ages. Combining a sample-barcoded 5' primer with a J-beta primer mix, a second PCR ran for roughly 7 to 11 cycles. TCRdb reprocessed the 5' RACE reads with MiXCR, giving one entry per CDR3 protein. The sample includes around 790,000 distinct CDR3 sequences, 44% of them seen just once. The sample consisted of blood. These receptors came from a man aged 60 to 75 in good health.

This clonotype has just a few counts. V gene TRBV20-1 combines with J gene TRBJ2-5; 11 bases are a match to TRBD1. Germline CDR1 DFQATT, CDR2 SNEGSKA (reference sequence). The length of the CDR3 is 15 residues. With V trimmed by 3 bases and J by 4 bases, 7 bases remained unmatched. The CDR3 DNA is TGCAGTGCTAGCGCTTGGGACAGGGGGGGAGAGACCCAGTACTTC. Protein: CSASAWDRGGETQYF.

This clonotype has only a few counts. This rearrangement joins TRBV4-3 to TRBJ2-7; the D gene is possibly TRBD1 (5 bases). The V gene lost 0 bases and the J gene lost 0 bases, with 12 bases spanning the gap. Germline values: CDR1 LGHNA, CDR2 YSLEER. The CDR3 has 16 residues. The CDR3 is CASSQDRLGLSYEQYF. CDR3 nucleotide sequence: TGCGCCAGCAGCCAAGATCGGCTGGGGCTCTCCTACGAGCAGTACTTC.

Here the CDR3 DNA reads TGTGCCAGCAGCCGAATAAACTCTGGGGCCAACGTCCTGACTTTC. Protein: CASSRINSGANVLTF. V is TRBV14 and J is TRBJ2-6; D gene uncertain. The CDR3 covers 15 residues. Germline CDR1 reads SGHDN; CDR2 reads FVKESK. V was pared by 4 bases and J by 0 bases, with 7 bases between.

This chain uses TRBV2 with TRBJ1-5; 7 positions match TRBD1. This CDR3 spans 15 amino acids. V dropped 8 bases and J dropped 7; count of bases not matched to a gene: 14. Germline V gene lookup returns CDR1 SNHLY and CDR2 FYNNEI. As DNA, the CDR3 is TGTGCCAGCTTATTAACCACAGGGGCGGGACAGCCCCAGCATTTT. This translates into CASLLTTGAGQPQHF.